The entry that follows covers one TCR beta chain sequence. There are 17 residues in the CDR3. CDR1 MNHEY and CDR2 SVGAGI come from the germline V gene. V trimming: 0 bases; J trimming: 7 bases; junction bases outside the gene matches: 9. The study defined stable Graves' hyperthyroidism as no ophthalmopathy progression within 18 months. The data originate from a study of T cells in Graves' hyperthyroidism and ophthalmopathy. Across the whole study: Before any treatment, at initial diagnosis, peripheral blood was collected.

Amplification targeted TCR beta CDR3 regions from RNA transcripts. During a first-round RT-PCR of the TCR CDR3, the HTBI primer set was used. TCRdb recomputed calls from the multiplex PCR reads with MiXCR, one row per CDR3 protein. The data show roughly 660,000 distinct CDR3 sequences, roughly 17% seen once. This TCR derives from a man aged 50-60 years with Graves' hyperthyroidism. Sequencing was carried out using blood. This sequence joins TRBV6-5 and TRBJ1-4; TRBD1 agrees at 9 bases. This chain's CDR3 is CASSYSMKGQGGEKLFF. The CDR3 DNA sequence: TGTGCCAGCAGTTACTCGATGAAGGGACAGGGCGGTGAAAAACTGTTTTTT.